This TCR beta chain was profiled in a study of blood T cell repertoires in COVID-19. Looking at the study overall: From T cells, B-cell-depleted T cells, or PBMCs came the material, which was cDNA or gDNA.

Source study methods: Amplification of reference gene primers provided the estimated nucleated cell counts. The repertoire was sequenced with immunoSEQ multiplex PCR; TCRdb's copy has only in-frame clones and lacks some. D and trimming were read from the DNA, whereas the V and J calls and clone size are those reported in that table. The sample includes approximately 20,000 clones, 86% of them seen just once. With V trimmed by 4 bases and J by 5 bases, 3 bases remained unmatched. The germline V gene has CDR1 LNHDA and CDR2 SQIVND (reference sequence). CDR3 size: 14 residues. Sequenced sample: peripheral blood. The rearrangement joins TRBV19 to TRBJ2-4; 9 bases map to TRBD1. The TCR was taken from a man between 65 and 79 years old with acute or convalescent COVID-19. For the CDR3, the DNA is TGTGCCAGTAGTACGGACAGGGGCGAAAACATTCAGTACTTC. Translation: CASSTDRGENIQYF.